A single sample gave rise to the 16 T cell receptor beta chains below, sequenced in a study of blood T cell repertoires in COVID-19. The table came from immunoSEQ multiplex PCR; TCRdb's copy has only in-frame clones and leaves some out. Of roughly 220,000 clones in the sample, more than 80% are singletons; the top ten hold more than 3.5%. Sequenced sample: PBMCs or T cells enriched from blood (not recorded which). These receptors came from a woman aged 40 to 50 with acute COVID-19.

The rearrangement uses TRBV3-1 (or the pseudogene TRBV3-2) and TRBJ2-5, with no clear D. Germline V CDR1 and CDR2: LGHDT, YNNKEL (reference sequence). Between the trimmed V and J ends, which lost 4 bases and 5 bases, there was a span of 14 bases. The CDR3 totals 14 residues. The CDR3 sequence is CASSPVRLGETQYF. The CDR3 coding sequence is TGTGCCAGCAGCCCGGTCCGACTTGGGGAGACCCAGTACTTC.

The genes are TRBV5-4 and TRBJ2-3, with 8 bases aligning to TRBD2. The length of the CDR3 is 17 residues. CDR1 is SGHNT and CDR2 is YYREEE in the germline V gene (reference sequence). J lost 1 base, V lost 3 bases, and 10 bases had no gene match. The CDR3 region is CASSSSTGTRGTDTQYF. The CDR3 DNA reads TGTGCCAGCAGCTCCTCTACCGGGACTAGGGGCACAGATACGCAGTATTTT.

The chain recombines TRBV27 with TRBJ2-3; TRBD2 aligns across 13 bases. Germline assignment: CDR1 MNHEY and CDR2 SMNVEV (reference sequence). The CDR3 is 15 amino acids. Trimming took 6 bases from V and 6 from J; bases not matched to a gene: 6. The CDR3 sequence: CASRPTSGGLDTQYF. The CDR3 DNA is TGTGCCAGCAGGCCGACTAGCGGGGGGTTGGATACGCAGTATTTT.

CDR3 nucleotide sequence: TGTGCCAGCAGTCCCCAAGGGGGTATGAACACTGAAGCTTTCTTT. Protein: CASSPQGGMNTEAFF. The rearrangement uses TRBV27 and TRBJ1-1; D may be TRBD1 (6 bases). Between the trimmed V and J ends, which lost 5 bases and 0 bases, there was a span of 13 bases. CDR3 length: 15 residues. CDR1 is MNHEY, CDR2 SMNVEV, per germline (reference sequence).

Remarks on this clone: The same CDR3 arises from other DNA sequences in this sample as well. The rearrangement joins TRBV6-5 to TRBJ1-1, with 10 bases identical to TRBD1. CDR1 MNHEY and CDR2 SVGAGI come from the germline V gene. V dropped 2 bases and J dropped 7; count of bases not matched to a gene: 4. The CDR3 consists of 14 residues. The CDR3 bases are TGTGCCAGCAGTTACAGGGACAGGGGAAGTGAAGCTTTCTTT. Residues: CASSYRDRGSEAFF.

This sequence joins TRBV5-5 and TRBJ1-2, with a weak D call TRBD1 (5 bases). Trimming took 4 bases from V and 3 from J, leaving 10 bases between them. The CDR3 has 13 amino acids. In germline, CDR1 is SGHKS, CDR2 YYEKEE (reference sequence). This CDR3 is CASSRGRDYGYTF. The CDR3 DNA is TGTGCCAGCAGCCGGGGGAGAGACTATGGCTACACCTTC.

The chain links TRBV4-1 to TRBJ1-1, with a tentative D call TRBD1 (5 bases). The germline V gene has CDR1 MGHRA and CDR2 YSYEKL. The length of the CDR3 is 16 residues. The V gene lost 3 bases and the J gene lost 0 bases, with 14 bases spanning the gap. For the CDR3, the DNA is TGCGCCAGCAGCCATCCGCCTGGGGGGTTGAACACTGAAGCTTTCTTT. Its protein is CASSHPPGGLNTEAFF.

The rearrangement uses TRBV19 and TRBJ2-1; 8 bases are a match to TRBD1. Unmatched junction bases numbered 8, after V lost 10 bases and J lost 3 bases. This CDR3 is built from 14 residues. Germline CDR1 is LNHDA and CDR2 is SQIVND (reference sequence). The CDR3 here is CATSGTGSYNEQFF. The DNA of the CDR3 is TGTGCCACTTCCGGGACAGGAAGCTACAATGAGCAGTTCTTC.

The CDR3 is CASSGDRGRDEKLFF. The CDR3, as DNA: TGCGCCAGCAGCGGGGACAGGGGGCGAGATGAAAAACTGTTTTTT. This chain connects TRBV5-1 to TRBJ1-4, with 12 positions matching TRBD1. The CDR3 contains 15 residues. Germline loops: CDR1 SGHRS, CDR2 YFSETQ. V shed 4 bases, J shed 6 bases, and the junction held 4 bases outside the gene matches.

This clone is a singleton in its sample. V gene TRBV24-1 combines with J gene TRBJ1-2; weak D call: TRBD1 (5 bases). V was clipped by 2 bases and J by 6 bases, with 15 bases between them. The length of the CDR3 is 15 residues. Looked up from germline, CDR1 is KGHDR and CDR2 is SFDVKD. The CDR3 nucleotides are TGTGCCACCAGTGATTACAGCGGGGGATGGAATGGCTACACCTTC. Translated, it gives CATSDYSGGWNGYTF.

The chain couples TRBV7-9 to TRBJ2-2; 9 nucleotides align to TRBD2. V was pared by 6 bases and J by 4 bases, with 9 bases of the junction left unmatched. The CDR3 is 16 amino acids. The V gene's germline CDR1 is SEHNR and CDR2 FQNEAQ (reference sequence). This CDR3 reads CASRLSAGGFTGELFF. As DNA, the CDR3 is TGTGCCAGCAGGTTATCTGCGGGGGGGTTCACCGGGGAGCTGTTTTTT. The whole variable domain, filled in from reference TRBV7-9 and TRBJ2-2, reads DTGVSQNPRHKITKRGQNVTFRCDPISEHNRLYWYRQTLGQGPEFLTYFQNEAQLEKSRLLSDRFSAERPKGSFSTLEIQRTEQGDSAMYLCASRLSAGGFTGELFFGEGSRLTVL.

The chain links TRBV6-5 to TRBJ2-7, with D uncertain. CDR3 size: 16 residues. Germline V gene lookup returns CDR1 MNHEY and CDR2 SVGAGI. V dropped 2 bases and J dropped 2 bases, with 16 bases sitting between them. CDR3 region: CASSYPEEITTYEQYV. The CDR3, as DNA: TGTGCCAGCAGTTACCCCGAGGAGATTACGACCTACGAGCAGTACGTC.

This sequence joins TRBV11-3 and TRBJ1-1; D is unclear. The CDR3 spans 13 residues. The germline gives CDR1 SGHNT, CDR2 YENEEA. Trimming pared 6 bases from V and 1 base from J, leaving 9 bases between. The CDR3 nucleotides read TGTGCCAGCAGTCCGACGGGGAACACTGAAGCTTTCTTT. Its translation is CASSPTGNTEAFF.

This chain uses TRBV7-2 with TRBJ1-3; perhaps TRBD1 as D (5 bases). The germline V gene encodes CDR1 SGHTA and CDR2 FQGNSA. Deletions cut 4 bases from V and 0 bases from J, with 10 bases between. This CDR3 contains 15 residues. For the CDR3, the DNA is TGTGCCAGCAGCTCATCAGGGATCTCTGGAAACACCATATATTTT. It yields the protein CASSSSGISGNTIYF. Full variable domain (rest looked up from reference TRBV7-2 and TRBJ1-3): GAGVSQSPSNKVTEKGKDVELRCDPISGHTALYWYRQSLGQGLEFLIYFQGNSAPDKSGLPSDRFSAERTGGSVSTLTIQRTQQEDSAVYLCASSSSGISGNTIYFGEGSWLTVV.

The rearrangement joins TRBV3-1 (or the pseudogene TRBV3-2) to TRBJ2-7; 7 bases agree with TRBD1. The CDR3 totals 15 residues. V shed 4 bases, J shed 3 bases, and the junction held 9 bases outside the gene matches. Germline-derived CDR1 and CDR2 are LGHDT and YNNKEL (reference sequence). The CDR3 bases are TGTGCCAGCAGCCGCTTGGGGGACAGAATCTACGAGCAGTACTTC. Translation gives CASSRLGDRIYEQYF.

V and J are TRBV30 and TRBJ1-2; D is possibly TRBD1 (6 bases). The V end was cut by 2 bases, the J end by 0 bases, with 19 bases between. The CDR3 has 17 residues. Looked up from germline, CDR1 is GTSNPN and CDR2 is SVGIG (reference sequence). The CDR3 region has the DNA TGTGCCTGGAGTCGGTCGCCCTTGGACAGTGCTAACTATGGCTACACCTTC. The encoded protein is CAWSRSPLDSANYGYTF. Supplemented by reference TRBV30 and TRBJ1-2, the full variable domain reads SQTIHQWPATLVQPVGSPLSLECTVEGTSNPNLYWYRQAAGRGLQLLFYSVGIGQISSEVPQNLSASRPQDRQFILSSKKLLLSDSGFYLCAWSRSPLDSANYGYTFGSGTRLTVV.